The 6 T cell receptor beta chains listed next were all sequenced from one sample in a study of long-term antiretroviral therapy in people with HIV. Running of the v3.0 immunoSEQ assay took place at survey level. Data came from immunoSEQ multiplex PCR; TCRdb stores just in-frame clones and leaves some out. The sample holds 20,000 to 25,000 clones, around 85% seen once. Sample: unsorted PBMCs, taken 1.6 years after starting antiretroviral therapy. The receptors originated from a man aged 35 to 55 with HIV.

J is TRBJ2-5 and V is TRBV11-3; tentative D call: TRBD1 (7 bases). The CDR3 has 16 amino acids. CDR1 SGHNT and CDR2 YENEEA come from the germline V gene. V was cut by 2 bases and J by 3 bases, with 16 bases left in between. The CDR3 DNA reads TGTGCCAGCAGCTTACAGGGGGGCGGCGAAAAAGAGACCCAGTACTTC. This translates into CASSLQGGGEKETQYF.

The chain is built from TRBV6-1 and TRBJ2-3; D is unclear. CDR1 is MNHNS, CDR2 SASEGT, per germline. The CDR3 is made up of 14 amino acids. Trimming left V 1 base short and J 4 bases short, with 9 bases between. CDR3 nucleotide sequence: TGTGCCAGCAGTGAAGTAGGTTCATCAGATACGCAGTATTTT. Amino acid sequence: CASSEVGSSDTQYF.

The V and J genes are TRBV6-5 and TRBJ2-3, with D possibly being TRBD1 (6 bases). The germline CDR1 and CDR2 sequences are MNHEY and SVGAGI. The CDR3 is 16 residues long. V lost 0 bases and J 7 bases, leaving 17 bases between the germline ends. CDR3 DNA: TGTGCCAGCAGTTACTCGTCAGGGGCCGGGGCTAATACGCAGTATTTT. Residues: CASSYSSGAGANTQYF.

This clone was recorded a few times. The V gene is TRBV7-9, the J gene TRBJ2-3; tentatively, D is TRBD1 (5 bases). The CDR3 contains 16 residues. Deletions cut 2 bases from V and 4 bases from J, with 16 bases between. Per the germline V gene, CDR1 is SEHNR and CDR2 is FQNEAQ (reference sequence). The CDR3 DNA reads as TGTGCCAGCAGCTTAATTCCCAGGGTCGATTCAGATACGCAGTATTTT. This codes for CASSLIPRVDSDTQYF.

The V call is TRBV11-2, the J call TRBJ1-5; D is possibly TRBD1 (6 bases). V was cut by 4 bases and J by 7 bases, with 17 bases left in between. CDR3 length equals 15 residues. Germline V lookup: CDR1 SGHAT, CDR2 FQNNGV. In nucleotides, the CDR3 is TGTGCCAGCAGCTCCCGGGGGGGCGCCGGGCAGCCCCAGCATTTT. Translating it yields CASSSRGGAGQPQHF.

The chain recombines TRBV11-1 with TRBJ2-5; D is possibly TRBD1 or TRBD2 (5 bases each). Germline assignment: CDR1 SGHAT and CDR2 FQDESV (reference sequence). V gave up 5 bases and J gave up 0 bases, with 13 bases separating them. The CDR3 runs 15 residues. CDR3 DNA sequence: TGTGCCAGCAGCCCATTCCGGGGCTACCAAGAGACCCAGTACTTC. It specifies CASSPFRGYQETQYF.